One and the same sample provided the 15 T cell receptor beta chains below, sequenced in a study of T cell changes during pregnancy in multiple sclerosis. This table comes from immunoSEQ multiplex PCR, and its TCRdb copy is limited to in-frame clones, with some not included. This table has roughly 72,000 clones, roughly 90% appearing once. This sample comprised peripheral blood, obtained in the first trimester of pregnancy. The source of these receptors is a female donor in good health, enrolled as a control in a pregnancy study.

The chain employs TRBV25-1 and TRBJ1-6; possible D gene TRBD1, 5 bases. V dropped 1 base and J dropped 7 bases, with 14 bases sitting between them. The germline gives CDR1 MGHDK, CDR2 SYGVNS. The CDR3 is 16 residues long. The DNA for the CDR3 is TGTGCCAGCAGTGAATTGTCGGGCAGGGCGAATTCACCCCTCCACTTT. It codes for CASSELSGRANSPLHF.

The chain couples TRBV2 to TRBJ1-1; unclear D gene. Trimming removed 4 bases from V and 1 base from J, with 10 bases in between. From germline, CDR1 is SNHLY and CDR2 FYNNEI. The CDR3 has 14 residues. For the CDR3, the DNA is TGTGCCAGCAGTGCCTGGGCGCCGAACACTGAAGCTTTCTTT. Residues: CASSAWAPNTEAFF.

This chain uses TRBV18 with TRBJ2-7; 8 bases align to TRBD1. The CDR3 sequence is 15 residues long. The germline CDR1 and CDR2 sequences are KGHSH and LQKENI. The V segment lost 6 bases and the J segment 3 bases; nucleotides outside the gene matches: 10. The CDR3 is CASSTTSGGGYEQYF. For the CDR3, the DNA is TGTGCCAGCTCGACAACTTCAGGGGGCGGCTACGAGCAGTACTTC.

This clone has a single count. V and J are TRBV18 and TRBJ2-5, with D possibly being TRBD2 (5 bases). The CDR3 has 15 amino acids. V was shortened by 3 bases and J by 5 bases, with 16 bases between the two germline ends. Looked up from germline, CDR1 is KGHSH and CDR2 is LQKENI. The CDR3 loop reads CASSPPLGSGETQYF. The CDR3 DNA follows: TGTGCCAGCTCACCCCCTCTGGGGAGTGGGGAGACCCAGTACTTC.

The chain uses TRBV5-1 and TRBJ2-6; D is undetermined. V shed 0 bases and J shed 0 bases, with 4 bases lying between them. CDR1 and CDR2 from the germline V gene are SGHRS and YFSETQ. The CDR3 is 15 amino acids. The CDR3 nucleotides read TGCGCCAGCAGCTTGGGGAGCTCTGGGGCCAACGTCCTGACTTTC. It specifies CASSLGSSGANVLTF.

CDR3 sequence: CASSDMGQGYTF. CDR3 bases: TGTGCCAGCAGCGACATGGGGCAGGGCTACACCTTC. The rearrangement links TRBV6-1 to TRBJ1-2, with D perhaps matching TRBD1 (5 bases). There are 12 residues in the CDR3. With 6 bases removed from V and 8 bases from J, the gap between germline ends came to 13 bases. Per the germline V gene, CDR1 is MNHNS and CDR2 is SASEGT.

This chain connects TRBV2 to TRBJ2-1; 9 bases match TRBD1. The V and J ends lost 6 bases and 9 bases, in that order; junction bases with no gene match: 6. Per germline, CDR1 SNHLY and CDR2 FYNNEI. The CDR3 runs to 13 residues. The CDR3: CASRYDRGTEQFF. The CDR3, as DNA: TGTGCCAGCAGGTACGACAGGGGGACTGAGCAGTTCTTC.

This sequence joins TRBV9 and TRBJ2-2; D perhaps matches TRBD2 (5 bases). Germline CDR1 and CDR2: SGDLS and YYNGEE. Trimming pared 4 bases from V and 4 bases from J, leaving 11 bases between. This CDR3 has 14 amino acids. CDR3: CASSPSGSTGELFF. In nucleotides, the CDR3 is TGTGCCAGCAGCCCCTCGGGGAGCACCGGGGAGCTGTTTTTT.

This rearrangement joins TRBV18 to TRBJ2-3, with 7 bases lining up with TRBD2. Germline V gene lookup returns CDR1 KGHSH and CDR2 LQKENI. This CDR3 region has 16 residues. V lost 0 bases and J lost 0; bases outside the gene matches: 3. CDR3 sequence: CASSPPSGASTDTQYF. The CDR3 DNA sequence: TGTGCCAGCTCACCACCCAGCGGGGCTAGCACAGATACGCAGTATTTT. The whole variable domain, remainder taken from reference TRBV18 and TRBJ2-3, is NAGVMQNPRHLVRRRGQEARLRCSPMKGHSHVYWYRQLPEEGLKFMVYLQKENIIDESGMPKERFSAEFPKEGPSILRIQQVVRGDSAAYFCASSPPSGASTDTQYFGPGTRLTVL.

The rearrangement uses TRBV19 and TRBJ2-5; 9 bases agree with TRBD1. Germline V gene lookup returns CDR1 LNHDA and CDR2 SQIVND (reference sequence). After removal of 1 base from V and 3 bases from J, the junction contained 3 bases not matched to a gene. The CDR3 is made up of 15 amino acids. The CDR3 loop reads CASSIVGTGKETQYF. DNA of the CDR3: TGTGCCAGTAGTATAGTCGGGACAGGGAAAGAGACCCAGTACTTC.

The V and J genes are TRBV7-9 and TRBJ1-3, with D possibly matching TRBD1 (6 bases). Deletions cut 9 bases from V and 4 bases from J, with 10 bases between. The CDR3 length is 12 residues. Germline values: CDR1 SEHNR, CDR2 FQNEAQ (reference sequence). The CDR3 sequence is CASSQGGNTIYF. The CDR3, as DNA: TGTGCCAGTTCACAGGGCGGAAACACCATATATTTT. The variable domain in full, with the rest retrieved from reference TRBV7-9 and TRBJ1-3, is DTGVSQNPRHKITKRGQNVTFRCDPISEHNRLYWYRQTLGQGPEFLTYFQNEAQLEKSRLLSDRFSAERPKGSFSTLEIQRTEQGDSAMYLCASSQGGNTIYFGEGSWLTVV.

The CDR3 region is CAWALLGQGNSPLHF. The CDR3 DNA follows: TGTGCCTGGGCCCTACTGGGACAGGGGAATTCACCCCTCCACTTT. V is TRBV30 and J is TRBJ1-6, with TRBD1 matching 10 bases. Looked up from germline, CDR1 is GTSNPN and CDR2 is SVGIG (reference sequence). This CDR3 spans 15 amino acids. V dropped 5 bases and J dropped 7; count of bases not matched to a gene: 8.

This chain joins TRBV6-5 and TRBJ2-7; tentative D call: TRBD1 (6 bases). With 4 bases removed from V and 3 bases from J, the gap between germline ends came to 13 bases. Germline lookup yields CDR1 MNHEY and CDR2 SVGAGI. This CDR3 spans 14 amino acids. The CDR3, as DNA: TGTGCCAGCAGTTTTACAGGACAGATCTACGAGCAGTACTTC. Its protein is CASSFTGQIYEQYF.

The chain links TRBV27 to TRBJ1-1, with TRBD1 as a possible D gene (5 bases). This CDR3 spans 14 amino acids. Germline values: CDR1 MNHEY, CDR2 SMNVEV (reference sequence). V was trimmed by 5 bases and J by 5 bases, leaving 15 bases between them. In DNA, the CDR3 is TGTGCCAGCAGTACCCCGGGGGGGACGACTGAAGCTTTCTTT. It codes for CASSTPGGTTEAFF.

V usage is TRBV4-3 and J usage is TRBJ1-5; D uncertain. CDR3 length: 15 amino acids. Germline V gene lookup returns CDR1 LGHNA and CDR2 YSLEER. Trimming removed 4 bases from V and 0 bases from J, with 10 bases in between. The CDR3 DNA sequence: TGCGCCAGCAGCCTCAGCGTCTATAGCAATCAGCCCCAGCATTTT. Its translation: CASSLSVYSNQPQHF.